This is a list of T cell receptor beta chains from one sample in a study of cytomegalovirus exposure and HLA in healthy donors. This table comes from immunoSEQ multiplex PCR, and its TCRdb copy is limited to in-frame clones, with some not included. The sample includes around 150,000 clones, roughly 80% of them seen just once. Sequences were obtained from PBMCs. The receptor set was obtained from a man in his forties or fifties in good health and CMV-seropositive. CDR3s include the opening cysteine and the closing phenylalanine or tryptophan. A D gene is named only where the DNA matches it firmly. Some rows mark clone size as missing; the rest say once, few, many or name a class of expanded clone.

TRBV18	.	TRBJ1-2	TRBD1	TGTGCCAGCTCACCACCGTTCACAGGGGGCGCGCGGTACACCTTC	CASSPPFTGGARYTF
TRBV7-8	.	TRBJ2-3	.	TGTGCCAGCAGCCGGCGGTCTACATTGGCGGCCACCACAGATACGCAGTATTTT	CASSRRSTLAATTDTQYF
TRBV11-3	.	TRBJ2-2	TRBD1	TGTGCCAGCAGCTTAGAAAGAATGGGACAGGGGGCCGGGGAGCTGTTTTTT	CASSLERMGQGAGELFF
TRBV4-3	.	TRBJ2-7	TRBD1	TGCGCCAGCAGCCAAGCTACTGGGGACAGGGGCGAGCAGTACTTC	CASSQATGDRGEQYF
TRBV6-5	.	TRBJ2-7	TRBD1	TGTGCCAGCAGTTACGCCAGACAGGGAACTACCTACGAGCAGTACTTC	CASSYARQGTTYEQYF
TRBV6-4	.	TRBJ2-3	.	TGTGCCAGCAGTGACCAGGGCACAGATACGCAGTATTTT	CASSDQGTDTQYF
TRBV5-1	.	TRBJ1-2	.	TGCGCCAGCAGCTTGGAAACTGGCAGCGACTATGGCTACACCTTC	CASSLETGSDYGYTF
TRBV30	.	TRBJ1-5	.	TGTGCCTGGAGCGGACGCGCGAGACAGATCAATCAGCCCCAGCATTTT	CAWSGRARQINQPQHF
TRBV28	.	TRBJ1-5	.	TGTGCCAGCATCCCCGGGGGGCGCGGTCAGCCCCAGCATTTT	CASIPGGRGQPQHF
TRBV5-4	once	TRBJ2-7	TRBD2	TGTGCCAGCAGCTTCAAACTAGCGGGGGGTCGTGGCGAGCAGTACTTC	CASSFKLAGGRGEQYF
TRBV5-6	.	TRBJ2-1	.	TGTGCCAGCAGCTTGGATGGAGGGGATAGCTCCTACAATGAGCAGTTCTTC	CASSLDGGDSSYNEQFF
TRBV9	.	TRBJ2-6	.	TGTGCCAGCAGCCCCCGAGAATCTGGGGCCAACGTCCTGACTTTC	CASSPRESGANVLTF
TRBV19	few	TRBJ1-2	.	TGTGCCAGTACCGCGGACAGACTAACAAACTATGGCTACACCTTC	CASTADRLTNYGYTF
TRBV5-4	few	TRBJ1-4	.	TGTGCCAGCAGCTTGTCGGTGGAGGTTTTTGAAAAACTGTTTTTT	CASSLSVEVFEKLFF
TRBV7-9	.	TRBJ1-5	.	TGTGCCAGCACGGAGGGCAATCAGCCCCAGCATTTT	CASTEGNQPQHF
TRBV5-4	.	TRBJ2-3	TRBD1	TGTGCCAGCAGCTTGACGCCGGTAAGTGAGGGGGCCTACCTCACAGATACGCAGTATTTT	CASSLTPVSEGAYLTDTQYF
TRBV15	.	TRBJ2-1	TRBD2	TGTGCCACCAGCAGAGATCCCGCGGGAGTTAGCTCCTACAATGAGCAGTTCTTC	CATSRDPAGVSSYNEQFF
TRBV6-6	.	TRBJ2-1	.	TGTGCCAGCAGTCGGGACTCCTACAATGAGCAGTTCTTC	CASSRDSYNEQFF
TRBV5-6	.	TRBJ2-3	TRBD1	TGTGCCAGCAGCCCGATAGAGGGACAGGTGATAGATACGCAGTATTTT	CASSPIEGQVIDTQYF